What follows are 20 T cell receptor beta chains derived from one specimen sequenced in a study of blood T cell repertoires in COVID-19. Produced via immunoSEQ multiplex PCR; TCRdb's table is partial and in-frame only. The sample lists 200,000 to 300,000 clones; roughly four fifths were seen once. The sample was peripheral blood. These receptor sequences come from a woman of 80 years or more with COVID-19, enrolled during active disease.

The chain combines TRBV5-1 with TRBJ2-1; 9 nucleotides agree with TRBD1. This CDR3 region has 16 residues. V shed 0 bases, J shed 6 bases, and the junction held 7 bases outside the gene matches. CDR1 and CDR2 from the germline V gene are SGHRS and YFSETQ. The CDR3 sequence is CASSLEPGQGRNEQFF. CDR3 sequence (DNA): TGCGCCAGCAGCTTGGAGCCGGGACAGGGCCGCAATGAGCAGTTCTTC.

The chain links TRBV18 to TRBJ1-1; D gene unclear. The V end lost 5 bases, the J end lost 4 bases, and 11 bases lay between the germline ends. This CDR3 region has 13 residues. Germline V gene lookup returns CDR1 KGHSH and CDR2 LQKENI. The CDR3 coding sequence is TGTGCCAGCTCATCGACGGAGAGCACTGAAGCTTTCTTT. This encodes CASSSTESTEAFF.

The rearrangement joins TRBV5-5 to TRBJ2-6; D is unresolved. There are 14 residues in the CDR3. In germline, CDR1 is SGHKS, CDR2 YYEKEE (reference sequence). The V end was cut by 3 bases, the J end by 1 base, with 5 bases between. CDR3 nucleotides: TGTGCCAGCAGCTCGGTTTCTGGGGCCAACGTCCTGACTTTC. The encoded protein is CASSSVSGANVLTF.

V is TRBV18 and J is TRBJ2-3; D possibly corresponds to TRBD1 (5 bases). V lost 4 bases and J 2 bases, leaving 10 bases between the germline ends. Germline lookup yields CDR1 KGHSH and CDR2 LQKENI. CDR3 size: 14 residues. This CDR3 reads CASSLPGATDTQYF. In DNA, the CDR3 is TGTGCCAGCTCACTTCCTGGGGCCACAGATACGCAGTATTTT.

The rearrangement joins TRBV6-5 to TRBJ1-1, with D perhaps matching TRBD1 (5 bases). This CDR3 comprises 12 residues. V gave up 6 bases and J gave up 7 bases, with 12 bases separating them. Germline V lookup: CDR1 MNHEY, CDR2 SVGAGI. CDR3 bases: TGTGCCAGCAGCGGTCAGGGTGGTGAAGCTTTCTTT. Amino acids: CASSGQGGEAFF.

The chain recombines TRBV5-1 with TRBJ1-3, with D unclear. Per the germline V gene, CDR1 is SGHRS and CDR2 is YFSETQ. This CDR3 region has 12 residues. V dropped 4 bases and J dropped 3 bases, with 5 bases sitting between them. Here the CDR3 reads CASSLRGNTIYF. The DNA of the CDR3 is TGCGCCAGCAGCCTCCGTGGAAACACCATATATTTT.

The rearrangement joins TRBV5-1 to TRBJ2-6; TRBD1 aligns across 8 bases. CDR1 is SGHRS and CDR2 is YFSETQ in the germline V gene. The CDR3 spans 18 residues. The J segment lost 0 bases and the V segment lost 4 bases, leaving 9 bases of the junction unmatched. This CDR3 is CASSITGGTLSGANVLTF. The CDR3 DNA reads TGCGCCAGCAGCATCACAGGGGGAACCCTCTCTGGGGCCAACGTCCTGACTTTC. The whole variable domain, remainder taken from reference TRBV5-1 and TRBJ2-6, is KAGVTQTPRYLIKTRGQQVTLSCSPISGHRSVSWYQQTPGQGLQFLFEYFSETQRNKGNFPGRFSGRQFSNSRSEMNVSTLELGDSALYLCASSITGGTLSGANVLTFGAGSRLTVL.

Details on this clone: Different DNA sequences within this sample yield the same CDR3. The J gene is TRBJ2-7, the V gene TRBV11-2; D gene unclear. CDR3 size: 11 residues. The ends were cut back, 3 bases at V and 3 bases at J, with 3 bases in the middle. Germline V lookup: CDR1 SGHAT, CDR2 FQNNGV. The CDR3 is CASSFYYEQYF. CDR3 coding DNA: TGTGCCAGCAGCTTTTACTACGAGCAGTACTTC.

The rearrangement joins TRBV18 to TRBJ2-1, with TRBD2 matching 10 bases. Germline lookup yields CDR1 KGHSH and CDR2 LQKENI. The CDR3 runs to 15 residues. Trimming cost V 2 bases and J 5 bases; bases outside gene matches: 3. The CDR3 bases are TGTGCCAGCTCACCAGGAGCGGGGGGGGACAATGAGCAGTTCTTC. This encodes CASSPGAGGDNEQFF. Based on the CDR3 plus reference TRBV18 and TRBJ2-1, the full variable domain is NAGVMQNPRHLVRRRGQEARLRCSPMKGHSHVYWYRQLPEEGLKFMVYLQKENIIDESGMPKERFSAEFPKEGPSILRIQQVVRGDSAAYFCASSPGAGGDNEQFFGPGTRLTVL.

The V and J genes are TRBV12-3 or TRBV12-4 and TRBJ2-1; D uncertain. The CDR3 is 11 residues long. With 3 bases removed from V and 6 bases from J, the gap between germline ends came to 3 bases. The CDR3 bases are TGTGCCAGCAGTTTCATCAATGAGCAGTTCTTC. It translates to CASSFINEQFF.

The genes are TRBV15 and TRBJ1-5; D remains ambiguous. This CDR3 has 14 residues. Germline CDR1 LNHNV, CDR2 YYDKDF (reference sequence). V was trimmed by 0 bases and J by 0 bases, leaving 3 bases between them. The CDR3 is CATSRDYSNQPQHF. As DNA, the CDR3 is TGTGCCACCAGCAGAGACTATAGCAATCAGCCCCAGCATTTT.

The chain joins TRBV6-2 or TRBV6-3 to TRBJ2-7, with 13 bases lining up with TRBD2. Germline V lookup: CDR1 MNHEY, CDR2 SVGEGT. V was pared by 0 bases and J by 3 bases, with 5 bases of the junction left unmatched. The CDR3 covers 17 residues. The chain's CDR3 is CASSYSFGLAGDYEQYF. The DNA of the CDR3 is TGTGCCAGCAGTTACTCTTTCGGACTAGCGGGGGACTACGAGCAGTACTTC.

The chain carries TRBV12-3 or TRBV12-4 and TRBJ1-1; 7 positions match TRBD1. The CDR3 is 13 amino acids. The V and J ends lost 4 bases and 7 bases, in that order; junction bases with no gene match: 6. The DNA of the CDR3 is TGTGCCAGCAGTTCGACAGGGTGGGGTGAAGCTTTCTTT. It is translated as CASSSTGWGEAFF.

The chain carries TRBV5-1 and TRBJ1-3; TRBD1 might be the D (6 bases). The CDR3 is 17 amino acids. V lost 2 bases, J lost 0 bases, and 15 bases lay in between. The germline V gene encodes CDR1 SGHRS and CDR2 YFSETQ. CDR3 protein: CASSLGDRTLSGNTIYF. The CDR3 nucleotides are TGCGCCAGCAGCTTAGGTGACAGGACCCTCTCTGGAAACACCATATATTTT.

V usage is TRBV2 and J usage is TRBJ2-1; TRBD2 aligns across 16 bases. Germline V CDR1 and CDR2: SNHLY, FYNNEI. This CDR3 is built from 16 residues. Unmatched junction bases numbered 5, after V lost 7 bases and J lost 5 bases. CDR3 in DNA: TGTGCCAGCACATTGGGACTAGCGGGAGGGGACAATGAGCAGTTCTTC. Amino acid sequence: CASTLGLAGGDNEQFF.

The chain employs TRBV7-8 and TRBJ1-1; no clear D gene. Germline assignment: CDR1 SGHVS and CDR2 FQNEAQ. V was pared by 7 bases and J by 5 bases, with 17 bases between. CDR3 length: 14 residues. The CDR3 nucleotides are TGTGCCAGCACCTCCATGATAGGCGGAACTGAAGCTTTCTTT. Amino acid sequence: CASTSMIGGTEAFF.

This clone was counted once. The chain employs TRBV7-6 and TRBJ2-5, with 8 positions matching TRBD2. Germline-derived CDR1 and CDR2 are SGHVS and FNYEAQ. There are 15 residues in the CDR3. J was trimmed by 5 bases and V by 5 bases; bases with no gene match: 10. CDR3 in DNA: TGTGCCAGCAGCCCCTGGACTAGCATGATCGAGACCCAGTACTTC. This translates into CASSPWTSMIETQYF.

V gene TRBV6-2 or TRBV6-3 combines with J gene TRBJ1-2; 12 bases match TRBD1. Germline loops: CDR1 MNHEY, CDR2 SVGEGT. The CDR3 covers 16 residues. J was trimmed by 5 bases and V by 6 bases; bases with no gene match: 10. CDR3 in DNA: TGTGCCAGCAGCCCTCCCGGGACAGGGGGCTATTATGGCTACACCTTC. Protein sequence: CASSPPGTGGYYGYTF.

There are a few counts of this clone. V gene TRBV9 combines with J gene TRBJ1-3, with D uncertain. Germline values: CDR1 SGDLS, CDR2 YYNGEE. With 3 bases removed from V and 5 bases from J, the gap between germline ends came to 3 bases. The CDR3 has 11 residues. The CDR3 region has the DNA TGTGCCAGCAGCGATAGAAACACCATATATTTT. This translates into CASSDRNTIYF.

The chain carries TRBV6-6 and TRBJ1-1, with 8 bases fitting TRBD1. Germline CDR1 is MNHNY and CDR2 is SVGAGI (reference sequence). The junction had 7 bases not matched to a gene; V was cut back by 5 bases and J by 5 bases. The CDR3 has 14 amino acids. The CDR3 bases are TGTGCCAGCAGTGCCCCGACAGGGGTGACTGAAGCTTTCTTT. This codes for CASSAPTGVTEAFF.